The clone carrying this TCR beta chain was recorded at least ten times. What was amplified from RNA transcripts were TCR beta CDR3 regions. HTBI primers were employed in a first-round RT-PCR of the TCR CDR3. Each CDR3 protein is one row after TCRdb ran MiXCR on the multiplex PCR reads. The sample has some 250,000 distinct CDR3 sequences; more than 14% are singletons. This sample stems from a study of T cells in Graves' hyperthyroidism and ophthalmopathy. About the research overall: Once the initial diagnosis was made, peripheral blood was obtained before any treatment.

This CDR3 contains 14 residues. Deletions cut 1 base from V and 3 bases from J, with 9 bases between. Germline V lookup: CDR1 SGHTA, CDR2 FQGTGA. The J gene is TRBJ2-5, the V gene TRBV7-3; TRBD2 might be the D (7 bases). The TCR originated in a woman in her forties with Graves' hyperthyroidism that later progressed to Graves' ophthalmopathy. The sequencing sample was made of blood. The CDR3 here is CASSLRGGEETQYF. CDR3 bases: TGTGCCAGCAGCTTAAGAGGGGGGGAAGAGACCCAGTACTTC.